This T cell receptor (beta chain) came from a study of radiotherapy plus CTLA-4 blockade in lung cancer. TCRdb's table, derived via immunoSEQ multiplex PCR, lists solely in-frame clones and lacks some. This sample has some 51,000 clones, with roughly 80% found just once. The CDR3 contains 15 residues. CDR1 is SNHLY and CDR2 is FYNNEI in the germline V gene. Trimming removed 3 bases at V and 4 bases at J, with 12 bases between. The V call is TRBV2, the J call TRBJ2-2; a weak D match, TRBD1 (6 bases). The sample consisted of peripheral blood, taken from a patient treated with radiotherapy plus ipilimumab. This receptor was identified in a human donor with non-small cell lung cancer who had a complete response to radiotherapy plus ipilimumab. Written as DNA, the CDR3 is TGTGCCAGCAGTGAGCCCCAGGGGACCACCGGGGAGCTGTTTTTT. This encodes CASSEPQGTTGELFF.